The sequence of this T cell receptor (beta chain) was determined in a study of blood T cell repertoires in COVID-19. Germline CDR1 and CDR2: MNHNS and SASEGT. The junction had 4 bases not matched to a gene; V was cut back by 3 bases and J by 6 bases. The CDR3 length is 13 residues. How the authors handled the data: Estimates of nucleated cell counts were drawn from the amplification of reference gene primers. Repertoires were generated with immunoSEQ multiplex PCR, while TCRdb's copy carries only in-frame clones and drops some. That table gives V, J and clone size, and the DNA gave D and trimming. This sample carries 60,000 to 90,000 clones, around 83% of them seen once, and the ten largest clones take approximately 20%.

This TCR was recovered from a woman aged 45-65 years with acute or convalescent COVID-19. The chain joins TRBV6-1 to TRBJ1-2, with 7 bases fitting TRBD1. The sequenced material came from peripheral blood. The CDR3 nucleotides read TGTGCCAGCAGTGATCGACAGGGAGATGGCTACACCTTC. Translating gives CASSDRQGDGYTF.